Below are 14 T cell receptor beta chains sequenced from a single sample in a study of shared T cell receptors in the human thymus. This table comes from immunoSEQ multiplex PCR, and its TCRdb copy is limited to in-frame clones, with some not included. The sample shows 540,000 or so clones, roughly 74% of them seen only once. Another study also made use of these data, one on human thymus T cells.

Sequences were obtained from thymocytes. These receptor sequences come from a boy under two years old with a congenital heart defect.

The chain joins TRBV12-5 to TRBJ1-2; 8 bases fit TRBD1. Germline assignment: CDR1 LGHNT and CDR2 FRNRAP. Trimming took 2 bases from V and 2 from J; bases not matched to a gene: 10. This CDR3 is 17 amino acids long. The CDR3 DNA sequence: TGTGCTAGTGGTTTGCCACTATCAGGGGGCCACAACTATGGCTACACCTTC. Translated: CASGLPLSGGHNYGYTF.

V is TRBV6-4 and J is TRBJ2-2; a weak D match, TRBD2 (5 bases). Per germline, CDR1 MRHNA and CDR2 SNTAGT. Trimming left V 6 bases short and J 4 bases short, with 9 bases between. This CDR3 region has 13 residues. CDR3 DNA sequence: TGTGCCAGCAGATCCCGGGGCACCGGGGAGCTGTTTTTT. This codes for CASRSRGTGELFF.

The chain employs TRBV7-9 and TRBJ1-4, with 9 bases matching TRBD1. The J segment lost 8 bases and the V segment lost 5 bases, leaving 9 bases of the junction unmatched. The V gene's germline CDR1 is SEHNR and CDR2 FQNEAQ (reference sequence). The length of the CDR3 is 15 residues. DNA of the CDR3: TGTGCCAGCAGCACCTTACAGGGGGCGAAAGAAAAACTGTTTTTT. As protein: CASSTLQGAKEKLFF.

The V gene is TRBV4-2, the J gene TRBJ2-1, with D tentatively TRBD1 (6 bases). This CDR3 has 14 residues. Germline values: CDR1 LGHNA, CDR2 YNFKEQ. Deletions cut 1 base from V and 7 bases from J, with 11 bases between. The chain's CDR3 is CASSQAPQGNEQFF. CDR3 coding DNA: TGTGCCAGCAGCCAAGCTCCTCAGGGGAATGAGCAGTTCTTC.

CDR3 sequence reads: CASSPRLANGTYEQYF. CDR3 sequence (DNA): TGTGCCAGCAGCCCCAGACTAGCTAACGGAACCTACGAGCAGTACTTC. The V call is TRBV11-3, the J call TRBJ2-7; 7 bases agree with TRBD2. Unmatched junction bases numbered 12, after V lost 5 bases and J lost 2 bases. This CDR3 has 16 residues. Germline values: CDR1 SGHNT, CDR2 YENEEA.

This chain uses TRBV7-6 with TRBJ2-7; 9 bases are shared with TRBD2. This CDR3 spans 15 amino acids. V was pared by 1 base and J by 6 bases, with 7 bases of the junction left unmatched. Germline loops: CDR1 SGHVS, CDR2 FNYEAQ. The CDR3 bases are TGTGCCAGCAGCTTAGATCCTAGCGGGGCCGGCGAGCAGTACTTC. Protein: CASSLDPSGAGEQYF.

DNA of the CDR3: TGTGCCAGCAGCAAGGGAGGGGCGGGAGAGACCCAGTACTTC. It translates to CASSKGGAGETQYF. The rearrangement uses TRBV25-1 and TRBJ2-5, with 7 bases matching TRBD2. The ends lost 6 bases at V and 4 bases at J; junction bases unmatched: 8. There are 14 residues in the CDR3. CDR1 and CDR2 (germline): MGHDK, SYGVNS.

DNA for the CDR3: TGTGCCACCAGCAGGCTCAGGGGGCGATTATGCTACGAGCAGTACTTC. This sequence encodes CATSRLRGRLCYEQYF. The V call is TRBV15, the J call TRBJ2-7, with 8 bases matching TRBD1. Germline-derived CDR1 and CDR2 are LNHNV and YYDKDF (reference sequence). V lost 3 bases and J lost 3; bases outside the gene matches: 10. The CDR3 runs to 16 residues.

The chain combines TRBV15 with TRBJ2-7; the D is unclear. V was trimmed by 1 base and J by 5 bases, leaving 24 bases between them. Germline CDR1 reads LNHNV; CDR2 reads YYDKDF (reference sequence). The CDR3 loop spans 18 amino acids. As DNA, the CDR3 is TGTGCCACCAGCAGAGGGAGACGGATAAAGACCCGCGGCGACGAGCAGTACTTC. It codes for CATSRGRRIKTRGDEQYF.

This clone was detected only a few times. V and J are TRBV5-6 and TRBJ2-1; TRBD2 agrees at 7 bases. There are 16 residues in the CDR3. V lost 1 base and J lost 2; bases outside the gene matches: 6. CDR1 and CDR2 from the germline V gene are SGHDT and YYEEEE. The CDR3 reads CASSLFWREPYNEQFF. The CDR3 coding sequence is TGTGCCAGCAGCTTGTTCTGGCGGGAGCCCTACAATGAGCAGTTCTTC.

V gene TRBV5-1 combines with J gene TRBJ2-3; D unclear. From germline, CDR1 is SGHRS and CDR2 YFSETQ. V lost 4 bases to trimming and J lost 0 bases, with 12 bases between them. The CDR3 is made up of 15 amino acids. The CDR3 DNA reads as TGCGCCAGCAGCCCTGCGGATTGTAGCACAGATACGCAGTATTTT. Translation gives CASSPADCSTDTQYF.

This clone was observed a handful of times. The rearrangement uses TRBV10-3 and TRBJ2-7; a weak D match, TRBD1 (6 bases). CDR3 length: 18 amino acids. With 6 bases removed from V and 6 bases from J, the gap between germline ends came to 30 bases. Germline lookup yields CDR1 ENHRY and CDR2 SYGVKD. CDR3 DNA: TGTGCCATCAGCCAACCTCTTACCCCCGACAGGATCCCTCGCGAGCAGTACTTC. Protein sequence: CAISQPLTPDRIPREQYF.

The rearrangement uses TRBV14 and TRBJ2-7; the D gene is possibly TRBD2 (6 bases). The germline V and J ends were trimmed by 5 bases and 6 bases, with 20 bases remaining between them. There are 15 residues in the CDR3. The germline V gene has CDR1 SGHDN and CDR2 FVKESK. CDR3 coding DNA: TGTGCCAGCAGCGGACGGGAGCTTGGTAGACGCGAGCAGTACTTC. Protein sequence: CASSGRELGRREQYF.

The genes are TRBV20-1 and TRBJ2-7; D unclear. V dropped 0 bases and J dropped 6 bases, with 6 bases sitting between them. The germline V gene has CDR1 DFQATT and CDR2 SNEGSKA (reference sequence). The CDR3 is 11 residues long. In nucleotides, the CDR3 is TGCAGTGCTAGAGATGGCATCGAGCAGTACTTC. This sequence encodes CSARDGIEQYF.